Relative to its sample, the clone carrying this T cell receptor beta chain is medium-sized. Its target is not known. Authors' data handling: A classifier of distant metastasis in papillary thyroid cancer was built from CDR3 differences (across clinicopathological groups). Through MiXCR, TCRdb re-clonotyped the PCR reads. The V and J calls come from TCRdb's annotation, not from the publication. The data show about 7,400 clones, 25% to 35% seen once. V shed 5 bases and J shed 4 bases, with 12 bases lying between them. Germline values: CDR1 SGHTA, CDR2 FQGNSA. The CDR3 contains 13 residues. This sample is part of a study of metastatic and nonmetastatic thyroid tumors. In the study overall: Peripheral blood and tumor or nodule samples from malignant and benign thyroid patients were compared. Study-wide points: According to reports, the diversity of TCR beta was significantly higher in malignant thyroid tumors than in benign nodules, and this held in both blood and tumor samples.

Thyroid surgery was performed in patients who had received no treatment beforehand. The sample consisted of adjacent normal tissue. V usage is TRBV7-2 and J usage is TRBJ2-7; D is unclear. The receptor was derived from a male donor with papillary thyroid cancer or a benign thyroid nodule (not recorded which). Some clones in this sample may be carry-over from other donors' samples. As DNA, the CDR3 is TGTGCCAGCAGCCTCGAACAATGGTACGAGCAGTACTTC. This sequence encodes CASSLEQWYEQYF.